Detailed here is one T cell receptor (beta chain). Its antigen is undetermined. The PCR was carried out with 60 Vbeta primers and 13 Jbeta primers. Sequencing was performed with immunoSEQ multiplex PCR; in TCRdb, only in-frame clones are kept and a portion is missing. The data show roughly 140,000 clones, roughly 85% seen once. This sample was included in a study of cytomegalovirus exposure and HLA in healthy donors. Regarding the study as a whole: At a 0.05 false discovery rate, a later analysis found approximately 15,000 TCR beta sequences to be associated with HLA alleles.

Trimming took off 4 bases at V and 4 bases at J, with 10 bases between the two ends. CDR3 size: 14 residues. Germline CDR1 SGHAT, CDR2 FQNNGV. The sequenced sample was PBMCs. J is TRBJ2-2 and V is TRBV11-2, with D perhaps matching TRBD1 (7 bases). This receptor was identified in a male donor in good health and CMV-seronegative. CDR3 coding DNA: TGTGCCAGCAGCTCCCAGGGGGGCACCGGGGAGCTGTTTTTT. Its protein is CASSSQGGTGELFF.